These 10 T cell receptor beta chains were sequenced from one sample in a study of long-term antiretroviral therapy in people with HIV. The assay used was immunoSEQ (version v3.0), run at survey level. Here immunoSEQ multiplex PCR was the method, and the copy in TCRdb shows in-frame clones only, minus some. The repertoire holds about 37,000 clones, roughly four fifths seen once, with approximately 6.2% in the top ten. The sequences come from unsorted PBMCs, collected 1 year after starting antiretroviral therapy. Receptors were obtained from a man aged 18 to 29 with HIV.

This clone was seen a single time. The chain links TRBV6-6 to TRBJ2-5; TRBD1 is a possible D gene (6 bases). The J call may not be correct, given that the DNA end is closer to TRBJ2-7. The CDR3 length is 13 residues. CDR1 is MNHNY, CDR2 SVGAGI, per germline (reference sequence). The CDR3 protein is CASVPGTNYEQYF. CDR3 in DNA: TGTGCCAGTGTCCCCGGGACAAACTACGAGCAGTACTTC.

This clone came up once. The chain couples TRBV9 to TRBJ2-2, with 7 bases matching TRBD2. The CDR3 loop spans 16 amino acids. The germline gives CDR1 SGDLS, CDR2 YYNGEE. V shed 0 bases and J 1 base; nucleotides not matched to a gene: 3. The CDR3 coding sequence is TGTGCCAGCAGCGTAGTGACGGGGGGGAACACCGGGGAGCTGTTTTTT. This sequence encodes CASSVVTGGNTGELFF.

The chain links TRBV27 to TRBJ2-3; D uncertain. With 5 bases removed from V and 0 bases from J, the gap between germline ends came to 12 bases. The CDR3 has 15 amino acids. Germline V CDR1 and CDR2: MNHEY, SMNVEV (reference sequence). The CDR3 DNA reads as TGTGCCAGCAGTATGACTGGTTATAGCACAGATACGCAGTATTTT. Translating gives CASSMTGYSTDTQYF.

This rearrangement joins TRBV9 to TRBJ2-5; TRBD2 aligns across 7 bases. The CDR3 extends over 15 amino acids. Germline lookup yields CDR1 SGDLS and CDR2 YYNGEE. The V segment lost 0 bases and the J segment 7 bases; nucleotides outside the gene matches: 9. The CDR3 loop reads CASSVGGEGLGTQYF. The CDR3 nucleotides are TGTGCCAGCAGCGTAGGCGGGGAGGGCTTAGGGACCCAGTACTTC.

This rearrangement joins TRBV5-6 to TRBJ1-4; the D is unclear. Trimming stripped 3 bases from V and 12 bases from J, with 18 bases between. The CDR3 runs to 14 residues. Germline-derived CDR1 and CDR2 are SGHDT and YYEEEE. CDR3 sequence reads: CASSSPKGPRELFF. CDR3 DNA: TGTGCCAGCAGCTCCCCCAAGGGCCCCCGGGAACTGTTTTTT.

The chain has TRBV2 and TRBJ1-5; D gene ambiguous. Germline lookup yields CDR1 SNHLY and CDR2 FYNNEI. The V end was cut by 6 bases, the J end by 0 bases, with 15 bases between. This CDR3 contains 16 residues. The CDR3 sequence is CASRPPGSYSNQPQHF. In nucleotides, the CDR3 is TGTGCCAGCAGACCTCCGGGAAGCTATAGCAATCAGCCCCAGCATTTT.

The chain uses TRBV5-1 and TRBJ2-7, with TRBD1 identical over 9 bases. V was pared by 5 bases and J by 3 bases, with 6 bases of the junction left unmatched. The germline gives CDR1 SGHRS, CDR2 YFSETQ. The CDR3 sequence is 14 residues long. The DNA for the CDR3 is TGCGCCAGCAGGAATCGACAGGGGGTCTACGAGCAGTACTTC. Translation gives CASRNRQGVYEQYF.

The J gene is TRBJ2-2, the V gene TRBV4-3; 7 nucleotides match TRBD2. The germline CDR1 and CDR2 sequences are LGHNA and YSLEER. The CDR3 extends over 17 amino acids. Unmatched junction bases numbered 8, after V lost 0 bases and J lost 4 bases. For the CDR3, the DNA is TGCGCCAGCAGCCAAGATTTTAGGCGGGAGAGCACCGGGGAGCTGTTTTTT. Translation: CASSQDFRRESTGELFF.

This chain joins TRBV5-6 and TRBJ1-3, with no clear D. Per germline, CDR1 SGHDT and CDR2 YYEEEE. V shed 0 bases and J shed 3 bases, with 7 bases lying between them. There are 14 residues in the CDR3. The CDR3 region has the DNA TGTGCCAGCAGCTTGGGAGGGTATGGAAACACCATATATTTT. It yields the protein CASSLGGYGNTIYF.

V is TRBV9 and J is TRBJ2-3; no clear D gene. Trimming took 3 bases from V and 3 from J, leaving 11 bases between them. Germline V gives CDR1 SGDLS, CDR2 YYNGEE. The CDR3 covers 14 residues. The CDR3 coding sequence is TGTGCCAGCAGCGACCCCAAGGCTACAGATACGCAGTATTTT. This translates into CASSDPKATDTQYF.